This is a list of T cell receptor beta chains from one sample in a study of blood T cell repertoires in COVID-19. The method was immunoSEQ multiplex PCR; TCRdb's version includes in-frame clones alone and lacks a portion of them. The sample has under 35,000 clones, around nine tenths seen once; the top ten hold over 11%. Sequencing was performed on peripheral blood. The receptor set was obtained from a human donor with active COVID-19. The donor label of this sample is uncertain. Both conserved end residues are part of each CDR3. A D gene is named only where the DNA matches it firmly. For some rows the clone size is stated as once, few or many, or as a class when expanded; others skip it.

16 | - | few | TRBJ1-2 | TRBV4-3 | CASSQERLPRQYGYTF | TGCGCCAGCAGCCAAGAAAGACTTCCGAGACAGTATGGCTACACCTTC
14 | TRBD1 | - | TRBJ2-7 | TRBV28 | CASSLDQGVAEQYF | TGTGCCAGCAGTTTAGACCAGGGGGTAGCCGAGCAGTACTTC
13 | TRBD2 | - | TRBJ2-1 | TRBV24-1 | CATSLTGGNEQFF | TGTGCCACCAGTTTAACGGGGGGGAATGAGCAGTTCTTC
15 | - | - | TRBJ1-6 | TRBV4-3 | CASSQGTANNSPLHF | TGCGCCAGCAGCCAAGGGACAGCCAATAATTCACCCCTCCACTTT
12 | - | - | TRBJ2-7 | TRBV11-3 | CASSLRGYEQYF | TGTGCCAGCAGCCTAAGGGGCTACGAGCAGTACTTC
14 | - | - | TRBJ1-6 | TRBV3-1/TRBV3-2 | CASSARGGNSPLHF | TGTGCCAGCAGCGCCCGCGGGGGGAATTCACCCCTCCACTTT
11 | - | - | TRBJ2-3 | TRBV11-2 | CASSYLDTQYF | TGTGCCAGCAGCTATCTAGATACGCAGTATTTT
16 | TRBD1 | - | TRBJ2-1 | TRBV7-9 | CASSPPDRGGYNEQFF | TGTGCCAGCAGCCCACCGGACAGGGGGGGTTACAATGAGCAGTTCTTC
14 | TRBD2 | - | TRBJ2-7 | TRBV7-9 | CASSLGTSVYEQYF | TGTGCCAGCAGCTTAGGGACTAGCGTTTACGAGCAGTACTTC
14 | TRBD2 | once | TRBJ2-1 | TRBV6-5 | CASSLAGGRDEQFF | TGTGCCAGCAGCTTAGCGGGGGGGCGCGATGAGCAGTTCTTC
14 | TRBD2 | - | TRBJ2-7 | TRBV5-1 | CASSLVGGSYEQYF | TGCGCCAGCAGCTTGGTGGGGGGGAGCTACGAGCAGTACTTC
14 | - | - | TRBJ1-3 | TRBV9 | CASSVGSSGNTIYF | TGTGCCAGCAGCGTTGGGAGCTCTGGAAACACCATATATTTT
15 | - | few | TRBJ1-4 | TRBV28 | CASTFLGGPNEKLFF | TGTGCCAGCACTTTCCTGGGGGGTCCTAATGAAAAACTGTTTTTT
17 | TRBD2 | - | TRBJ2-3 | TRBV7-2 | CASSLAGSGGAYVSGYF | TGTGCCAGCAGCTTAGCGGGGAGCGGGGGGGCATATGTTTCTGGGTATTTT
17 | TRBD1 | - | TRBJ2-2 | TRBV5-4 | CASSLPPGQGSAGELFF | TGTGCCAGCAGCCTGCCCCCCGGACAGGGATCTGCCGGGGAGCTGTTTTTT
18 | - | - | TRBJ2-3 | TRBV7-6 | CASSLVLNLRGGTDTQYF | TGTGCCAGCAGCTTAGTTCTCAATCTCCGCGGGGGCACAGATACGCAGTATTTT
15 | - | - | TRBJ2-7 | TRBV4-3 | CASSQDSVPSYEQYF | TGCGCCAGCAGCCAAGATTCAGTACCCTCCTACGAGCAGTACTTC
14 | TRBD2 | - | TRBJ2-3 | TRBV6-2/TRBV6-3 | CASSYGSGGDTQYF | TGTGCCAGCAGTTACGGTAGCGGGGGGGATACGCAGTATTTT
16 | - | - | TRBJ2-1 | TRBV11-1 | CASSLDGGNRYNEQFF | TGTGCCAGCAGCTTAGATGGAGGGAATCGGTACAATGAGCAGTTCTTC
14 | - | - | TRBJ1-4 | TRBV2 | CASSDLDSNEKLFF | TGTGCCAGCAGTGATTTGGACAGTAATGAAAAACTGTTTTTT
13 | TRBD2 | - | TRBJ2-3 | TRBV6-2/TRBV6-3 | CASSYESGTSQYF | TGTGCCAGCAGTTACGAGAGCGGGACCTCGCAGTATTTT
13 | - | few | TRBJ2-1 | TRBV19 | CASSNQGMFEQFF | TGTGCCAGTAGTAATCAGGGGATGTTTGAGCAGTTCTTC
18 | TRBD1 | few | TRBJ1-2 | TRBV19 | CASSTPGQGASGDYGYTF | TGTGCCAGTAGTACTCCGGGACAGGGGGCTTCGGGGGACTATGGCTACACCTTC
14 | - | - | TRBJ1-1 | TRBV7-2 | CASSLTTMNTEAFF | TGTGCCAGCAGCTTGACAACCATGAACACTGAAGCTTTCTTT
20 | TRBD2 | - | TRBJ2-3 | TRBV18 | CASSPRKRWEAGGPTDTQYF | TGTGCCAGCTCACCCCGGAAACGGTGGGAAGCGGGGGGGCCCACAGATACGCAGTATTTT
15 | TRBD2 | - | TRBJ2-2 | TRBV19 | CAILAGGPNTGELFF | TGTGCCATACTAGCGGGGGGGCCTAACACCGGGGAGCTGTTTTTT
15 | TRBD1 | - | TRBJ2-3 | TRBV24-1 | CATSTGTGLRDTQYF | TGTGCCACCAGCACCGGGACAGGGCTACGAGATACGCAGTATTTT
13 | TRBD2 | - | TRBJ2-3 | TRBV12-3/TRBV12-4 | CASLSGGTDTQYF | TGTGCCAGCCTTAGCGGGGGTACAGATACGCAGTATTTT
17 | TRBD2 | once | TRBJ2-5 | TRBV4-1 | CASSQMSTSGGAETQYF | TGCGCCAGCAGCCAAATGTCGACTAGCGGGGGGGCGGAGACCCAGTACTTC
16 | TRBD1 | once | TRBJ1-3 | TRBV3-1/TRBV3-2 | CASSPQDRVVGNTIYF | TGTGCCAGCAGCCCCCAGGACAGGGTGGTTGGAAACACCATATATTTT
17 | TRBD2 | - | TRBJ2-2 | TRBV6-1 | CASSAPLAGVNTGELFF | TGTGCCAGCAGTGCCCCTTTAGCGGGGGTAAACACCGGGGAGCTGTTTTTT
12 | TRBD1 | - | TRBJ1-2 | TRBV11-1 | CASSDTGGIDTF | TGTGCCAGCAGCGATACAGGGGGGATCGACACCTTC
15 | - | - | TRBJ2-3 | TRBV5-1 | CASSLEGWGSDTQYF | TGCGCCAGCAGCTTGGAGGGCTGGGGCTCAGATACGCAGTATTTT
14 | - | - | TRBJ2-2 | TRBV7-2 | CASIWGANTGELFF | TGTGCCAGCATATGGGGGGCGAACACCGGGGAGCTGTTTTTT
13 | - | - | TRBJ2-7 | TRBV5-1 | CASSLASGLEQYF | TGCGCCAGCAGCTTGGCTTCAGGGTTAGAGCAGTACTTC
12 | - | few | TRBJ1-1 | TRBV7-2 | CASSFTGPDAFF | TGTGCCAGCAGTTTCACAGGGCCCGACGCTTTCTTT